A single sample gave rise to the 8 T cell receptor beta chains below, sequenced in a study of blood T cell repertoires in COVID-19. Sequencing was performed with immunoSEQ multiplex PCR; in TCRdb, only in-frame clones are kept and a portion is missing. The sample holds 120,000 to 150,000 clones, about 87% seen once. Specimen: peripheral blood. The receptors come from a woman between 45 and 60 years old with acute or convalescent COVID-19.

The J gene is TRBJ1-3, the V gene TRBV4-2, with D maybe TRBD1 (5 bases). Germline V gives CDR1 LGHNA, CDR2 YNFKEQ. This CDR3 is 15 amino acids long. The V gene lost 4 bases and the J gene lost 0 bases, with 10 bases spanning the gap. CDR3 in DNA: TGTGCCAGCAGCCGGGACTGGGACTCTGGAAACACCATATATTTT. Its translation is CASSRDWDSGNTIYF.

The rearrangement joins TRBV10-1 to TRBJ1-1; D perhaps matches TRBD1 (5 bases). CDR3 length: 15 residues. V was trimmed by 0 bases and J by 5 bases, leaving 13 bases between them. The germline V gene has CDR1 WNHNN and CDR2 SYGVQD (reference sequence). CDR3 coding DNA: TGCGCCAGCAGTGAGTCGGGGCAGGCGGGGACTGAAGCTTTCTTT. Its protein is CASSESGQAGTEAFF.

The chain uses TRBV30 and TRBJ2-3; D is undetermined. Germline-derived CDR1 and CDR2 are GTSNPN and SVGIG (reference sequence). Trimming removed 1 base from V and 1 base from J, with 6 bases in between. The CDR3 is 13 amino acids. CDR3 amino acids: CAWSGLGTDTQYF. CDR3 sequence (DNA): TGTGCCTGGAGTGGGCTTGGCACAGATACGCAGTATTTT.

This clone has a single count. The chain joins TRBV5-8 to TRBJ1-4, with 8 positions matching TRBD1. J lost 8 bases, V lost 0 bases, and 6 bases had no gene match. In germline, CDR1 is SGHTS, CDR2 YDEGEE. The CDR3 has 15 amino acids. The CDR3 loop is CASSLETGGDEKLFF. CDR3 bases: TGTGCCAGCAGCTTGGAAACAGGGGGAGACGAAAAACTGTTTTTT.

Here the CDR3 reads CASSLNRQGRDGEQYF. CDR3 DNA sequence: TGTGCCAGCAGCTTAAATCGACAGGGGAGGGATGGGGAGCAGTACTTC. The chain recombines TRBV7-3 with TRBJ2-7; D possibly corresponds to TRBD1 (8 bases). V was trimmed by 1 base and J by 7 bases, leaving 20 bases between them. Germline-derived CDR1 and CDR2 are SGHTA and FQGTGA. This CDR3 contains 16 residues. Filled out from reference TRBV7-3 and TRBJ2-7, the complete variable domain reads GAGVSQTPSNKVTEKGKYVELRCDPISGHTALYWYRQSLGQGPEFLIYFQGTGAADDSGLPNDRFFAVRPEGSVSTLKIQRTERGDSAVYLCASSLNRQGRDGEQYFGPGTRLTVT.

The V gene is TRBV4-2, the J gene TRBJ1-1; 7 nucleotides match TRBD1. The CDR3 is made up of 19 amino acids. CDR1 and CDR2 (germline): LGHNA, YNFKEQ. Unmatched junction bases numbered 14, after V lost 0 bases and J lost 1 base. The CDR3 DNA reads TGTGCCAGCAGCCAAGAGGCCCCCCCGCCGACAGGGCAGAACACTGAAGCTTTCTTT. Translation: CASSQEAPPPTGQNTEAFF.

The V and J genes are TRBV9 and TRBJ1-4; 7 bases agree with TRBD1. V lost 3 bases and J lost 8; bases outside the gene matches: 1. From germline, CDR1 is SGDLS and CDR2 YYNGEE. CDR3 size: 12 residues. CDR3 in amino acids: CASSAGQEKLFF. The CDR3 DNA reads TGTGCCAGCAGCGCGGGACAGGAAAAACTGTTTTTT.

The rearrangement links TRBV7-3 to TRBJ2-1, with a tentative D call TRBD2 (5 bases). The CDR3 runs 15 residues. Germline assignment: CDR1 SGHTA and CDR2 FQGTGA. Trimming left V 4 bases short and J 3 bases short, with 13 bases between. The CDR3 loop is CASSSLGGFYNEQFF. For the CDR3, the DNA is TGTGCCAGCAGCTCACTCGGCGGGTTCTACAATGAGCAGTTCTTC.